The present entry profiles one TCR beta chain with its context. The entry originates in a study of blood T cell repertoires in COVID-19. Only in-frame clones appear in the TCRdb table, and some are missing; sequencing was by immunoSEQ multiplex PCR. The sample shows about 180,000 clones, 70% to 80% of them seen only once. The CDR3 spans 14 residues. Germline trimming cut 8 bases from V and 7 bases from J; bases unmatched to any gene: 11. CDR1 MNHEY and CDR2 SVGAGI come from the germline V gene. This receptor was obtained from a man between 60 and 75 years old who had been exposed to COVID-19. V usage is TRBV6-5 and J usage is TRBJ2-1; 7 nucleotides agree with TRBD2. Sample: PBMCs or T cells enriched from blood (not recorded which). The CDR3 coding sequence is TGTGCCAGCCAAACCAGGCGGGGGTCGAATGAGCAGTTCTTC. Its translation is CASQTRRGSNEQFF.